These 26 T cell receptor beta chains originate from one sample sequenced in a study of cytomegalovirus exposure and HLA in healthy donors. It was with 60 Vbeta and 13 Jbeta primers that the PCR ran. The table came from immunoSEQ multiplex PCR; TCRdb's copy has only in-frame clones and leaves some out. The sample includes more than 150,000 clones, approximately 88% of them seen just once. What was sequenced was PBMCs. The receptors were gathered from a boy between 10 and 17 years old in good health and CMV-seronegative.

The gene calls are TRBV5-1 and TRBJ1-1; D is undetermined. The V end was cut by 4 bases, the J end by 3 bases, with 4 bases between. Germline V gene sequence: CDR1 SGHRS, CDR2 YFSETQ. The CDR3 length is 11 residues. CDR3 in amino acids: CASSRDTEAFF. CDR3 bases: TGCGCCAGCAGCCGGGACACTGAAGCTTTCTTT.

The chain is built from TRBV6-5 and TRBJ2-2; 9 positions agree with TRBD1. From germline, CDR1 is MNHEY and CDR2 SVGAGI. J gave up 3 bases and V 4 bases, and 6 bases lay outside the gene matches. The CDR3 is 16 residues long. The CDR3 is CASSSRTGGHTGELFF. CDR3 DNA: TGTGCCAGCAGTTCCCGAACAGGGGGCCACACCGGGGAGCTGTTTTTT.

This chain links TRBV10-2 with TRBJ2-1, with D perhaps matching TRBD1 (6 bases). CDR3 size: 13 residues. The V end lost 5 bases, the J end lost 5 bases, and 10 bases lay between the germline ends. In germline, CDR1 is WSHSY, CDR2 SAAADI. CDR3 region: CASSSTGNNEQFF. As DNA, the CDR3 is TGCGCCAGCAGTTCTACAGGGAACAATGAGCAGTTCTTC.

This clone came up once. CDR3 sequence (DNA): TGCGCCAGCAGCCAAGGGGCTACAGGGAACACTGAAGCTTTCTTT. Residues: CASSQGATGNTEAFF. The chain carries TRBV4-3 and TRBJ1-1; D is perhaps TRBD1 (5 bases). The V end was cut by 1 base, the J end by 1 base, with 10 bases between. Germline CDR1 reads LGHNA; CDR2 reads YSLEER. This CDR3 has 15 amino acids.

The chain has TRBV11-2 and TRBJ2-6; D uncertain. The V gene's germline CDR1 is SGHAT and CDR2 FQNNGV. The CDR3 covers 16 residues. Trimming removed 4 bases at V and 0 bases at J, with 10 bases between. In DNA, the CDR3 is TGTGCCAGCAGCTCCAAATCGGGCTCTGGGGCCAACGTCCTGACTTTC. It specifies CASSSKSGSGANVLTF.

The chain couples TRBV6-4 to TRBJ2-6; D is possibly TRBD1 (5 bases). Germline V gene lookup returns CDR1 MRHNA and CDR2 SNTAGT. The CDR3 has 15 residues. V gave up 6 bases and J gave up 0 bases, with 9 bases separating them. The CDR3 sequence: CASSLDSSGANVLTF. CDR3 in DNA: TGTGCCAGCAGCCTCGACAGCTCTGGGGCCAACGTCCTGACTTTC.

The CDR3 coding sequence is TGTGCCAGCAGCTTTGAGGTAGACGGCGAGCAGTACTTC. Amino acid sequence: CASSFEVDGEQYF. The genes are TRBV27 and TRBJ2-7; no reliable D call. The ends were cut back, 6 bases at V and 6 bases at J, with 15 bases in the middle. This CDR3 has 13 amino acids. The germline CDR1 and CDR2 sequences are MNHEY and SMNVEV (reference sequence).

CDR3 residues: CATRGQGFSGNTIYF. The CDR3 DNA follows: TGTGCCACCAGGGGACAGGGCTTCTCTGGAAACACCATATATTTT. The chain joins TRBV10-3 to TRBJ1-3, with 9 bases identical to TRBD1. The CDR3 has 15 amino acids. The V segment lost 10 bases and the J segment 0 bases; nucleotides outside the gene matches: 7. Germline CDR1 reads ENHRY; CDR2 reads SYGVKD.

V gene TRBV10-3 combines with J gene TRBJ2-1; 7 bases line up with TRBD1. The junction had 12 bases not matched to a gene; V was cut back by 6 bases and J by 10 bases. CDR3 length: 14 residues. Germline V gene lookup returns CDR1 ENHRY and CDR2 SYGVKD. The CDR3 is CAIRATGTVDEQFF. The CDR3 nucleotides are TGTGCCATCAGGGCCACCGGGACAGTCGACGAGCAGTTCTTC.

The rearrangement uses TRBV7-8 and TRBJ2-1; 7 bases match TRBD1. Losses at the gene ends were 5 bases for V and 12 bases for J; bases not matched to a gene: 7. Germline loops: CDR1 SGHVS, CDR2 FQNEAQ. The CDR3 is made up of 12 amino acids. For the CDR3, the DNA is TGTGCCAGCAGCACGGGACAGTGGGGGCAGTTCTTC. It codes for CASSTGQWGQFF.

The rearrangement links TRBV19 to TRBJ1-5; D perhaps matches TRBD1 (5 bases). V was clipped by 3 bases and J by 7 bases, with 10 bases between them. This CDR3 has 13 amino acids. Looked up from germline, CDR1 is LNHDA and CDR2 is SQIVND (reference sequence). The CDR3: CASSIGGLQPQHF. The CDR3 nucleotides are TGTGCCAGTAGTATTGGGGGGTTACAGCCCCAGCATTTT. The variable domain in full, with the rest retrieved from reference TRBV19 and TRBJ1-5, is DGGITQSPKYLFRKEGQNVTLSCEQNLNHDAMYWYRQDPGQGLRLIYYSQIVNDFQKGDIAEGYSVSREKKESFPLTVTSAQKNPTAFYLCASSIGGLQPQHFGDGTRLSIL.

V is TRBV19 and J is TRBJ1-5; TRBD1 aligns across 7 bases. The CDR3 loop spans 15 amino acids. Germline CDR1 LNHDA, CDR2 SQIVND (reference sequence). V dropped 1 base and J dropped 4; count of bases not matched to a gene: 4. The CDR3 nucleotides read TGTGCCAGTAGTATAGTCGGGACAGTTAATCAGCCCCAGCATTTT. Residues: CASSIVGTVNQPQHF.

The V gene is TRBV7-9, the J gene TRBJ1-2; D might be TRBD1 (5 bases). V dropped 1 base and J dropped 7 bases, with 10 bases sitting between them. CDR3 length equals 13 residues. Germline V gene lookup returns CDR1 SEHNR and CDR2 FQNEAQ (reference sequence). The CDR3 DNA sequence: TGTGCCAGCAGCTTAGGGCAGGGAGGTGGCTACACCTTC. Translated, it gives CASSLGQGGGYTF.

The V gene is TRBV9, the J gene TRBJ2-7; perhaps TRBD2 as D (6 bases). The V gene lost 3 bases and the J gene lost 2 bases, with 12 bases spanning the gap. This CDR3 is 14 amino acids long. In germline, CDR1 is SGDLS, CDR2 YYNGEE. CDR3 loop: CASSAAGQTYEQYF. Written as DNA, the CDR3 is TGTGCCAGCAGCGCGGCGGGGCAGACCTACGAGCAGTACTTC.

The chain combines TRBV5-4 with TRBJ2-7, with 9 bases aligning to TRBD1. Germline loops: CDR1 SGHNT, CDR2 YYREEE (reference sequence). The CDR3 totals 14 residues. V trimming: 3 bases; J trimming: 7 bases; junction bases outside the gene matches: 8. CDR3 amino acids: CASSSGTGPGEQYF. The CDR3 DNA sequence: TGTGCCAGCAGCTCCGGGACAGGGCCCGGGGAGCAGTACTTC.

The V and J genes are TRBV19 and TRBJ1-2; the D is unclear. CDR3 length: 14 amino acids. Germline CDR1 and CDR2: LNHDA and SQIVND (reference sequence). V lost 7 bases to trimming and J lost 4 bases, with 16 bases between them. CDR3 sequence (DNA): TGTGCCAGTACCACCGGTACGGAGGGCTATGGCTACACCTTC. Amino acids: CASTTGTEGYGYTF.

Written as DNA, the CDR3 is TGCGCCAGCAGCCTCCGACTAGCGGGCAGCACAGATACGCAGTATTTT. Amino acids: CASSLRLAGSTDTQYF. This sequence joins TRBV5-1 and TRBJ2-3; TRBD2 matches 10 bases. This CDR3 comprises 16 residues. J was trimmed by 0 bases and V by 4 bases; bases with no gene match: 5. Germline lookup yields CDR1 SGHRS and CDR2 YFSETQ. Full variable domain (missing parts from reference TRBV5-1 and TRBJ2-3): KAGVTQTPRYLIKTRGQQVTLSCSPISGHRSVSWYQQTPGQGLQFLFEYFSETQRNKGNFPGRFSGRQFSNSRSEMNVSTLELGDSALYLCASSLRLAGSTDTQYFGPGTRLTVL.

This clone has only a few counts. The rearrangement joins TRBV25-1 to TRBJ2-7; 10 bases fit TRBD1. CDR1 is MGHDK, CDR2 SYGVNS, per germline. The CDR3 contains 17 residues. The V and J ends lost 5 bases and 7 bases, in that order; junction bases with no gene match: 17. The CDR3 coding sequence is TGTGCCAGCAGTACCACTACGCTCAGGACAGGGGGATGGGAGCAGTACTTC. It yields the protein CASSTTTLRTGGWEQYF.

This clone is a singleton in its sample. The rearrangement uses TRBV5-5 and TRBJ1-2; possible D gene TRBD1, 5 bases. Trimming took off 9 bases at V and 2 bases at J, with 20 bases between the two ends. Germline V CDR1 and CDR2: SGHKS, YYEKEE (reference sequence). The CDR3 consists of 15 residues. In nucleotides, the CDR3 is TGTGCCACCTCTCGAGGGCCCGGGGGAAACTATGGCTACACCTTC. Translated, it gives CATSRGPGGNYGYTF.

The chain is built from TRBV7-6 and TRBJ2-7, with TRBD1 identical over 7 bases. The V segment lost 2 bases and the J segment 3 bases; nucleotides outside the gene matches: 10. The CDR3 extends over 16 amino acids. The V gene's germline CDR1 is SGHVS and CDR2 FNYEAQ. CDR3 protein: CASSLYHDGQDYEQYF. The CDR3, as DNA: TGTGCCAGCAGCTTATATCATGATGGACAGGACTACGAGCAGTACTTC. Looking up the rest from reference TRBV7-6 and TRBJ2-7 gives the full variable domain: GAGVSQSPRYKVTKRGQDVALRCDPISGHVSLYWYRQALGQGPEFLTYFNYEAQQDKSGLPNDRFSAERPEGSISTLTIQRTEQRDSAMYRCASSLYHDGQDYEQYFGPGTRLTVT.

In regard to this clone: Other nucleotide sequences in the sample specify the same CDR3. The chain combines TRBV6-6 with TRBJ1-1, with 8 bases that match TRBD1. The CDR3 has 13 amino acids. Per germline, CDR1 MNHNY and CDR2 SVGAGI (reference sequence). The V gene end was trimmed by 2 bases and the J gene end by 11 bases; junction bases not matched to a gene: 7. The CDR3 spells CASSYGQGAEAFF. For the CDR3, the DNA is TGTGCCAGCAGTTACGGGCAGGGGGCCGAGGCTTTCTTT.

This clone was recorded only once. This chain's CDR3 is CASGDRVSYNEQFF. CDR3 in DNA: TGTGCTAGTGGGGACAGGGTCTCCTACAATGAGCAGTTCTTC. This rearrangement joins TRBV12-5 to TRBJ2-1; 8 bases align to TRBD1. There are 14 residues in the CDR3. The germline gives CDR1 LGHNT, CDR2 FRNRAP. The V segment lost 6 bases and the J segment 0 bases; nucleotides outside the gene matches: 1.

The CDR3 nucleotides read TGTGCCAGCAGACTAGGGATCTTGGGGATCTCCTCTGGAAACACCATATATTTT. Residues: CASRLGILGISSGNTIYF. The rearrangement links TRBV11-2 to TRBJ1-3, with D unresolved. The CDR3 consists of 18 residues. V shed 6 bases and J shed 0 bases, with 21 bases lying between them. From germline, CDR1 is SGHAT and CDR2 FQNNGV.

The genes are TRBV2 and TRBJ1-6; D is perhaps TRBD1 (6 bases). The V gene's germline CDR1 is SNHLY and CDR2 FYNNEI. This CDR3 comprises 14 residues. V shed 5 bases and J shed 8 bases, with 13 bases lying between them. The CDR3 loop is CASSQDSHYSPLHF. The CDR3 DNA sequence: TGTGCCAGCAGTCAGGACAGCCACTATTCACCCCTCCACTTT.

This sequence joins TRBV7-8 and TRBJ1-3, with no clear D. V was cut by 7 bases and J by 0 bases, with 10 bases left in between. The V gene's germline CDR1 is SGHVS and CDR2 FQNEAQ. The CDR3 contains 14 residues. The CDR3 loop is CASTVTDSGNTIYF. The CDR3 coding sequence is TGTGCCAGCACCGTAACAGACTCTGGAAACACCATATATTTT.

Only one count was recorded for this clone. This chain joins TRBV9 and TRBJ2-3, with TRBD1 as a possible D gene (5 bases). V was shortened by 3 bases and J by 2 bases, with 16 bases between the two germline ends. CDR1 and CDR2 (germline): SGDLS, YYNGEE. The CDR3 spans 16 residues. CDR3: CASSGATDTSTDTQYF. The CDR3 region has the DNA TGTGCCAGCAGCGGGGCCACGGACACTTCCACAGATACGCAGTATTTT.